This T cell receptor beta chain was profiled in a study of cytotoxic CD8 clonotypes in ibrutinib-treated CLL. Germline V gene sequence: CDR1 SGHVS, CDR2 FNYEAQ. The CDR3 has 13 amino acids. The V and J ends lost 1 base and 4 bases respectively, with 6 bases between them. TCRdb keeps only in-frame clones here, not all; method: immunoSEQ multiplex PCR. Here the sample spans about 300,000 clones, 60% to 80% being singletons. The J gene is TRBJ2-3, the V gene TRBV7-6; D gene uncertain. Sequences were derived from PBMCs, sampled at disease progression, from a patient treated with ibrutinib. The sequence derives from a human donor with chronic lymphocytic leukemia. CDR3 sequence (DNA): TGTGCCAGCAGCTTAGTTCCCTCAGATACGCAGTATTTT. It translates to CASSLVPSDTQYF.